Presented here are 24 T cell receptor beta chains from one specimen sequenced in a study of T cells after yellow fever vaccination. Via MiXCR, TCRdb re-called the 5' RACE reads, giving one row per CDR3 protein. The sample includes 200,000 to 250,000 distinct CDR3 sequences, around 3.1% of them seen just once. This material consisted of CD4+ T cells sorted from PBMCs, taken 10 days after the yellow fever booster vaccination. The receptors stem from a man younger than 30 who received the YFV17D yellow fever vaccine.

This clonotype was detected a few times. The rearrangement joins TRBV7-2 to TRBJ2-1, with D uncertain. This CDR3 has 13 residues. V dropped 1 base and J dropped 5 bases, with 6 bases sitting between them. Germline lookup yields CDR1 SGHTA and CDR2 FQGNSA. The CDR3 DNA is TGTGCCAGCAGCTTAGTCGCAGACAATGAGCAGTTCTTC. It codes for CASSLVADNEQFF.

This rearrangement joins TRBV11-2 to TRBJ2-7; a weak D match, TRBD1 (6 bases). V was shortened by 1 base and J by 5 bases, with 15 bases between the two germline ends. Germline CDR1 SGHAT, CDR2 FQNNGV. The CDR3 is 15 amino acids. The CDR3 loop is CASSLVQGKGNEQYV. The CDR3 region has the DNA TGTGCCAGCAGCTTAGTACAGGGCAAGGGTAACGAGCAGTACGTC.

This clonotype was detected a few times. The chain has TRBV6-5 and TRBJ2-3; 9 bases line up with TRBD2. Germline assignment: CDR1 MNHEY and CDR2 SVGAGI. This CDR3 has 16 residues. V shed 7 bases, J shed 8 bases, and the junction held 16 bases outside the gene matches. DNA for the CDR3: TGTGCCAGCACCTCCGGGCCCGGGACTAGCATTAGTACGCAGTATTTT. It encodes CASTSGPGTSISTQYF.

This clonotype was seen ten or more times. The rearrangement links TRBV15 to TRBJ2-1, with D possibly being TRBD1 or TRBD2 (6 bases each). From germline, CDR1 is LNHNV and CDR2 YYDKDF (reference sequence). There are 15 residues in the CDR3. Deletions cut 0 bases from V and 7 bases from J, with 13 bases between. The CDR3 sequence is CATSRDRGTKNEQFF. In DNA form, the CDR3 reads TGTGCCACCAGCAGAGATCGGGGGACAAAGAATGAGCAGTTCTTC.

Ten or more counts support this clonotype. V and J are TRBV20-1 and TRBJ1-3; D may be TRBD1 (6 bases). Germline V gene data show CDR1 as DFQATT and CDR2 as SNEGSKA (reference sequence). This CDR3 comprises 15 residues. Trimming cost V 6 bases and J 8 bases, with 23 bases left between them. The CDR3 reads CSAPRQDPVPDTIYF. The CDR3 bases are TGCAGTGCGCCCCGACAGGACCCTGTGCCTGACACCATATATTTT.

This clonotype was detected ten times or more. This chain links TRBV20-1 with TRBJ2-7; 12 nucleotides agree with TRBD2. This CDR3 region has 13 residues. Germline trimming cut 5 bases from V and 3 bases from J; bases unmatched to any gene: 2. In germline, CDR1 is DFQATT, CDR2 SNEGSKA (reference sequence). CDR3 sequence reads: CSAGLAGFYEQYF. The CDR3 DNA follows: TGCAGTGCTGGACTAGCGGGGTTCTACGAGCAGTACTTC.

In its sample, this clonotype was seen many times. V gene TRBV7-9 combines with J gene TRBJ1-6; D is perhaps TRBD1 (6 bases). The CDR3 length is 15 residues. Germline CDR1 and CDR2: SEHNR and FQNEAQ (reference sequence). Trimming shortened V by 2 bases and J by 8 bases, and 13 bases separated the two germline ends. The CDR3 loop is CASSLWNRADSPLHF. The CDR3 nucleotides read TGTGCCAGCAGCTTATGGAACAGGGCGGATTCACCCCTCCACTTT.

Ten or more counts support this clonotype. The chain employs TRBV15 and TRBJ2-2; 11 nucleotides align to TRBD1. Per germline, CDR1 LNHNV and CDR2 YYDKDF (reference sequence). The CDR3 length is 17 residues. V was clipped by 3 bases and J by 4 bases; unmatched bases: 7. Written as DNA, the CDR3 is TGTGCCACCAGCAGGGACAGGGGGCCGGCGACCACCGGGGAGCTGTTTTTT. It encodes CATSRDRGPATTGELFF. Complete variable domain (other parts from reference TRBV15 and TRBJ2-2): DAMVIQNPRYQVTQFGKPVTLSCSQTLNHNVMYWYQQKSSQAPKLLFHYYDKDFNNEADTPDNFQSRRPNTSFCFLDIRSPGLGDTAMYLCATSRDRGPATTGELFFGEGSRLTVL.

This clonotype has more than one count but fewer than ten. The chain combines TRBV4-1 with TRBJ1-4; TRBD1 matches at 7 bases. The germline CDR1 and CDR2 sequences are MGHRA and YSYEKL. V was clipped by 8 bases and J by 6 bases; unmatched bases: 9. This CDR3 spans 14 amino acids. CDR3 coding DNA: TGCGCCAGCGGCATGACAGGGCGGGATGAAAAACTGTTTTTT. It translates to CASGMTGRDEKLFF.

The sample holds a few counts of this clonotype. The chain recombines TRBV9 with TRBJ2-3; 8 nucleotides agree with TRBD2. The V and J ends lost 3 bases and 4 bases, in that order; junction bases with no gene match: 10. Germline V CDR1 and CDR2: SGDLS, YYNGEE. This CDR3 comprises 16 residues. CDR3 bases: TGTGCCAGCAGCGCCTGGACTAGCCGGTCGGCAGATACGCAGTATTTT. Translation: CASSAWTSRSADTQYF.

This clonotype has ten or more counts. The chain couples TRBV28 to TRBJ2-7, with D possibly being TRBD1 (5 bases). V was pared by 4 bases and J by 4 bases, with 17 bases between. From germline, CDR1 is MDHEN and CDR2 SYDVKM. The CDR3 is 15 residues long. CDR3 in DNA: TGTGCCAGCAGTTCGCAATTTCTACAGGAATACGAGCAGTACGTC. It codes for CASSSQFLQEYEQYV.

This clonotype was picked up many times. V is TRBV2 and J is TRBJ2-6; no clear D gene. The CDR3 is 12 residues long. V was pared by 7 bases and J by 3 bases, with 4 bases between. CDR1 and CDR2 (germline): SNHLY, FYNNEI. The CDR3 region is CASTYGANVLTF. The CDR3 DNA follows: TGTGCCAGCACTTATGGGGCCAACGTCCTGACTTTC.

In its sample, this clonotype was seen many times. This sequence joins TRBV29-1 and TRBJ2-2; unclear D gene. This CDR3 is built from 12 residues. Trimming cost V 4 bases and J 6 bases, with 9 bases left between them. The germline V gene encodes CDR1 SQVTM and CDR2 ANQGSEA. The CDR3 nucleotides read TGCAGCGTTGGGCTTTTTGCCGGGGAGCTGTTTTTT. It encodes CSVGLFAGELFF.

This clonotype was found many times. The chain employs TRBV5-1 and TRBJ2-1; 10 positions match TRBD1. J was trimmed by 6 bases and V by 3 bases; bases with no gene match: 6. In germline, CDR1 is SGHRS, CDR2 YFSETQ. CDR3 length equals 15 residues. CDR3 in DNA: TGCGCCAGCAGCTCGGACAGGGGGGGGATCAATGAGCAGTTCTTC. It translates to CASSSDRGGINEQFF.

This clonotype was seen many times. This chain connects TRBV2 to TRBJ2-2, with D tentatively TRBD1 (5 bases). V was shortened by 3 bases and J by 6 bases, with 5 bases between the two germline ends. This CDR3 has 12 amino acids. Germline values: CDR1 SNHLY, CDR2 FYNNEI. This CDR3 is CASSEGPGELFF. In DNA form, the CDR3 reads TGTGCCAGCAGTGAGGGGCCCGGGGAGCTGTTTTTT.

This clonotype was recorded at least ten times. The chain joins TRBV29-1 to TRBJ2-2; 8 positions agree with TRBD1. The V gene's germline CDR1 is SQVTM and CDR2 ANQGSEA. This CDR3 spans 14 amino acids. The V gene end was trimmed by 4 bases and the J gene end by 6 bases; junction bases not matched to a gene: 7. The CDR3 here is CSVGDRGSAGELFF. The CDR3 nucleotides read TGCAGCGTTGGAGACAGGGGATCAGCCGGGGAGCTGTTTTTT.

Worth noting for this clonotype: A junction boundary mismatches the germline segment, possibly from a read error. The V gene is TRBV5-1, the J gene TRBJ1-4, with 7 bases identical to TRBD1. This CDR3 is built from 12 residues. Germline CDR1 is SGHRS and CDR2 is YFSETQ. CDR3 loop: CASSLERGHEIF. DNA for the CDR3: TGCGCCAGCAGCTTGGAAAGGGGGCACGAAATTTTT.

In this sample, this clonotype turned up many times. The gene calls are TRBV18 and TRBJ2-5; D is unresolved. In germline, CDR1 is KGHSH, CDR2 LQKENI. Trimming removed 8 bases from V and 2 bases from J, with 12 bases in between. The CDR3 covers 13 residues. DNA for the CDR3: TGTGCCAGCAGCCCCGGATCACAAGAGACCCAGTACTTC. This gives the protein CASSPGSQETQYF.

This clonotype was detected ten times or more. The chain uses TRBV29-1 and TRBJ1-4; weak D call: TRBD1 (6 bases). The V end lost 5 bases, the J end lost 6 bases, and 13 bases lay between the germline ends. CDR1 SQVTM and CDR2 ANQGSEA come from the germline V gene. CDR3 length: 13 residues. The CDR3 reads CSVQGQTDEKLFF. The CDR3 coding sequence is TGCAGCGTTCAAGGACAGACAGATGAAAAACTGTTTTTT.

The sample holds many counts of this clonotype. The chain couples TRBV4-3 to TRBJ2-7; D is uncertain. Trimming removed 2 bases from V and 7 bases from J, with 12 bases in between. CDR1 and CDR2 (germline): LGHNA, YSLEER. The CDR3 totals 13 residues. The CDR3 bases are TGCGCCAGCAGCCAACTTACCGTGGGGGAGCAGTACTTC. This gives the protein CASSQLTVGEQYF.

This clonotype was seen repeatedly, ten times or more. This CDR3 reads CASSPLPGLAVRQETQYF. The CDR3 nucleotides read TGTGCCAGCTCACCATTACCGGGACTAGCGGTGAGGCAAGAGACCCAGTACTTC. V gene TRBV18 combines with J gene TRBJ2-5; TRBD2 matches at 11 bases. Germline V gives CDR1 KGHSH, CDR2 LQKENI. V was pared by 2 bases and J by 2 bases, with 10 bases of the junction left unmatched. This CDR3 is built from 18 residues.

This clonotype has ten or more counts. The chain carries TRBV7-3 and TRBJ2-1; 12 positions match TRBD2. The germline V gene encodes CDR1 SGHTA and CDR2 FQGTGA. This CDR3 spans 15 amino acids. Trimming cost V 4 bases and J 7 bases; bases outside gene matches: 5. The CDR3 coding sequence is TGTGCCAGCAGCTCGCGACTAGCGGGGGTGAATGAGCAGTTCTTC. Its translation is CASSSRLAGVNEQFF.

CDR3 in DNA: TGTGCCATCTCTCGGGCCCGGGGGACTGAAGCTTTCTTT. Translation: CAISRARGTEAFF. The chain links TRBV10-3 to TRBJ1-1; D possibly corresponds to TRBD1 (5 bases). Germline loops: CDR1 ENHRY, CDR2 SYGVKD. V was trimmed by 8 bases and J by 5 bases, leaving 15 bases between them. This CDR3 comprises 13 residues.

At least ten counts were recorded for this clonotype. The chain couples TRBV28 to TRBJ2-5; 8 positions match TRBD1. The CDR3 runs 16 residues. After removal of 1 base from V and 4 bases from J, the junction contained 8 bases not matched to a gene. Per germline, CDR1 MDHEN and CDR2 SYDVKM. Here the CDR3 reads CASSLYRTGLAETQYF. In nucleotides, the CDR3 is TGTGCCAGCAGTTTATACCGGACAGGGTTGGCAGAGACCCAGTACTTC.